Presented here are 30 T cell receptor beta chains from one specimen sequenced in a study of blood T cells in healthy people across ages. Using a J-beta primer mix together with a sample-barcoded 5' primer, a second PCR was run for about 6 to 12 cycles. TCRdb processed the 5' RACE reads anew with MiXCR; each CDR3 protein has one entry. The data show approximately 690,000 distinct CDR3 sequences, roughly 41% seen once. The sequenced sample consisted of blood. The source is a man at least 80 years old in good health.

Regarding this clonotype: A read error may produce the germline difference seen at one junction end. The V and J genes are TRBV27 and TRBJ2-1; D uncertain. Germline loops: CDR1 MNHEY, CDR2 SMNVEV (reference sequence). This CDR3 region has 15 residues. The CDR3 nucleotides read TGTGCCAGCAGTCCAGGCCCAACCCCCTACAATAAGCAGTTCTTC. Protein product: CASSPGPTPYNKQFF.

The chain couples TRBV11-3 to TRBJ2-2; D is ambiguous. The germline gives CDR1 SGHNT, CDR2 YENEEA. The V gene lost 5 bases and the J gene lost 7 bases, with 11 bases spanning the gap. The CDR3 extends over 13 amino acids. The CDR3 DNA follows: TGTGCCAGCAGCGGGGTGAAGGGCGGGGAGCTGTTTTTT. It encodes CASSGVKGGELFF.

The chain recombines TRBV5-1 with TRBJ2-4; 7 bases match TRBD1. The J call may be incorrect, as the DNA end agrees better with TRBJ2-7. The CDR3 covers 13 residues. Germline assignment: CDR1 SGHRS and CDR2 YFSETQ. The CDR3: CASSHGQAYEQYF. The CDR3, as DNA: TGCGCCAGCAGCCATGGACAGGCCTACGAGCAGTACTTC.

The genes are TRBV6-6 and TRBJ1-5; the D is unclear. Deletions cut 2 bases from V and 4 bases from J, with 12 bases between. The CDR3 has 15 residues. Germline CDR1 is MNHNY and CDR2 is SVGAGI (reference sequence). CDR3 residues: CASSYEVLRNQPQHF. The CDR3 coding sequence is TGTGCCAGCAGTTACGAGGTCCTCCGAAATCAGCCCCAGCATTTT.

This chain joins TRBV4-3 and TRBJ2-4; D gene uncertain. V was cut by 5 bases and J by 5 bases, with 19 bases left in between. Germline V lookup: CDR1 LGHNA, CDR2 YSLEER. The CDR3 runs to 16 residues. CDR3 nucleotides: TGCGCCAGCAGCTTGGGTTCTAGTTATGTCCAAAACATTCAGTACTTC. Its protein is CASSLGSSYVQNIQYF.

The chain carries TRBV5-6 and TRBJ2-5; 7 bases agree with TRBD1. The J call may be in error: the DNA end matches TRBJ2-7 better. The CDR3 runs 13 residues. Germline V gene lookup returns CDR1 SGHDT and CDR2 YYEEEE. The CDR3 DNA reads as TGTGCCAGCAGCCCCCAGGGGGTCTACGAGCAGTACTTC. It translates to CASSPQGVYEQYF.

This clonotype was detected once. The chain uses TRBV7-2 and TRBJ2-1; 9 nucleotides align to TRBD1. With V trimmed by 5 bases and J by 8 bases, 7 bases remained unmatched. CDR1 is SGHTA, CDR2 FQGNSA, per germline. This CDR3 is built from 14 residues. CDR3 coding DNA: TGTGCCAGCAGCGAAGGGACAGGGATATATGAGCAGTTCTTC. It specifies CASSEGTGIYEQFF.

This clonotype turned up a few times. The chain links TRBV30 to TRBJ1-5; no clear D. Germline loops: CDR1 GTSNPN, CDR2 SVGIG (reference sequence). The CDR3 has 13 amino acids. Trimming took 1 base from V and 3 from J, leaving 7 bases between them. CDR3 protein: CAWSAGSNQPQHF. The CDR3 nucleotides are TGTGCCTGGAGTGCCGGGTCCAATCAGCCCCAGCATTTT.

This clonotype was counted a few times. The V gene is TRBV5-6, the J gene TRBJ2-4; 10 nucleotides match TRBD1. The germline CDR1 and CDR2 sequences are SGHDT and YYEEEE. The CDR3 loop spans 13 amino acids. The V gene end was trimmed by 4 bases and the J gene end by 13 bases; junction bases not matched to a gene: 8. As DNA, the CDR3 is TGTGCCAGCAGCCGGGACAGGGGCAATACGCAGTACTTC. Amino acids: CASSRDRGNTQYF.

A few counts support this clonotype. The chain employs TRBV29-1 and TRBJ2-1, with D possibly being TRBD2 (6 bases). Germline assignment: CDR1 SQVTM and CDR2 ANQGSEA. V lost 7 bases and J lost 7, with 14 bases in between. The CDR3 is 12 amino acids. The CDR3 nucleotides are TGCAGCGCTTTTTTGGGGAGGAATGAGCAGTTCTTC. Its protein is CSAFLGRNEQFF.

V is TRBV20-1 and J is TRBJ2-3; D call uncertain. CDR1 is DFQATT, CDR2 SNEGSKA, per germline (reference sequence). The CDR3 totals 12 residues. V was trimmed by 5 bases and J by 2 bases, leaving 8 bases between them. The CDR3 region is CSAETHTDTQYF. The CDR3 bases are TGCAGTGCTGAGACGCACACAGATACGCAGTATTTT.

Only a few counts were recorded for this clonotype. The chain couples TRBV7-9 to TRBJ2-3, with 8 bases identical to TRBD1. The germline gives CDR1 SEHNR, CDR2 FQNEAQ (reference sequence). V was clipped by 5 bases and J by 4 bases; unmatched bases: 14. This CDR3 spans 17 amino acids. The CDR3, as DNA: TGTGCCAGCAGCGATCACAGCCGGACAGGGTCGGCAGATACGCAGTATTTT. Translated, it gives CASSDHSRTGSADTQYF.

This clonotype was picked up a small number of times. The chain employs TRBV20-1 and TRBJ2-7; TRBD2 matches at 10 bases. Germline V CDR1 and CDR2: DFQATT, SNEGSKA (reference sequence). This CDR3 comprises 14 residues. The trim removed 5 bases at V and 7 bases at J, leaving 11 bases unmatched. The CDR3 spells CSAGASGSVGEQYF. The DNA for the CDR3 is TGCAGTGCTGGCGCTAGCGGGAGTGTGGGTGAGCAGTACTTC.

This clonotype has just a few counts. V usage is TRBV7-9 and J usage is TRBJ2-1; D gene ambiguous. V was clipped by 1 base and J by 6 bases, with 10 bases between them. From germline, CDR1 is SEHNR and CDR2 FQNEAQ (reference sequence). CDR3 length: 14 residues. CDR3 in amino acids: CASSLGANTNEQFF. DNA for the CDR3: TGTGCCAGCAGCTTAGGGGCAAACACCAATGAGCAGTTCTTC.

This chain connects TRBV29-1 to TRBJ2-1; TRBD1 or TRBD2 may be the D gene (5 bases each). The DNA end is more similar to TRBJ2-7, so the J call may be wrong. The CDR3 has 14 residues. CDR1 and CDR2 from the germline V gene are SQVTM and ANQGSEA. The CDR3 is CSVVSPGSINEQYF. The DNA for the CDR3 is TGCAGCGTTGTCTCCCCAGGGAGTATAAATGAGCAGTACTTC.

A few counts support this clonotype. The chain joins TRBV7-2 to TRBJ2-7; D may match TRBD1 or TRBD2 (6 bases each). Germline CDR1 reads SGHTA; CDR2 reads FQGNSA. Trimming stripped 5 bases from V and 7 bases from J, with 15 bases between. CDR3 length: 13 amino acids. As DNA, the CDR3 is TGTGCCAGCAGCGTACAGTGGAGGGGGGAGCAGTACTTC. As protein: CASSVQWRGEQYF.

This rearrangement joins TRBV4-3 to TRBJ2-7; unclear D gene. V lost 0 bases, J lost 7 bases, and 19 bases lay in between. This CDR3 has 16 residues. CDR1 and CDR2 (germline): LGHNA, YSLEER. The CDR3 DNA follows: TGCGCCAGCAGCCAAGATCCCTACCCCGGAAGGTATGAGCAGTACTTC. This translates into CASSQDPYPGRYEQYF.

The chain combines TRBV11-2 with TRBJ2-1, with a tentative D call TRBD1 (5 bases). V was trimmed by 4 bases and J by 1 base, leaving 8 bases between them. In germline, CDR1 is SGHAT, CDR2 FQNNGV. This CDR3 region has 14 residues. As DNA, the CDR3 is TGTGCCAGCAGCTATGCAGGGTCCTACAATGAGCAGTTCTTC. This translates into CASSYAGSYNEQFF. The complete variable domain, with remaining parts taken from reference TRBV11-2 and TRBJ2-1, reads EAGVAQSPRYKIIEKRQSVAFWCNPISGHATLYWYQQILGQGPKLLIQFQNNGVVDDSQLPKDRFSAERLKGVDSTLKIQPAKLEDSAVYLCASSYAGSYNEQFFGPGTRLTVL.

This clonotype was observed a handful of times. The chain employs TRBV4-2 and TRBJ2-7; D call uncertain. CDR1 and CDR2 (germline): LGHNA, YNFKEQ. V was shortened by 4 bases and J by 2 bases, with 12 bases between the two germline ends. The CDR3 loop spans 14 amino acids. The CDR3 coding sequence is TGTGCCAGCAGCCCCACCCCACAGACCTACGAGCAGTACTTC. This gives the protein CASSPTPQTYEQYF.

The rearrangement uses TRBV13 and TRBJ2-1; 11 positions agree with TRBD2. Germline values: CDR1 PRHDT, CDR2 FYEKMQ (reference sequence). Germline trimming cut 0 bases from V and 5 bases from J; bases unmatched to any gene: 6. The CDR3 is 17 amino acids. The CDR3 sequence: CASSLGDGTSGNNEQFF. The DNA of the CDR3 is TGTGCCAGCAGCTTAGGGGACGGGACTAGCGGTAACAATGAGCAGTTCTTC. The full variable domain, with the rest looked up from reference TRBV13 and TRBJ2-1, is AAGVIQSPRHLIKEKRETATLKCYPIPRHDTVYWYQQGPGQDPQFLISFYEKMQSDKGSIPDRFSAQQFSDYHSELNMSSLELGDSALYFCASSLGDGTSGNNEQFFGPGTRLTVL.

The chain joins TRBV7-2 to TRBJ2-2, with 9 nucleotides matching TRBD2. CDR1 is SGHTA and CDR2 is FQGNSA in the germline V gene. Trimming at V came to 5 bases and at J to 6 bases, leaving 7 bases not matched to a gene. The CDR3 covers 15 residues. CDR3 protein: CASSLPGLASGELFF. CDR3 nucleotides: TGTGCCAGCAGCCTTCCGGGACTAGCCTCCGGGGAGCTGTTTTTT.

This clonotype was counted many times. This chain uses TRBV7-7 with TRBJ2-2, with 8 bases aligning to TRBD1. V trimming: 4 bases; J trimming: 3 bases; junction bases outside the gene matches: 13. CDR3 length: 18 amino acids. Germline V gene data show CDR1 as SSHAT and CDR2 as FNYEAQ (reference sequence). DNA of the CDR3: TGTGCCAGCAGCTCCACCACCTGGACAGGGACCCACACCGGGGAGCTGTTTTTT. Translation gives CASSSTTWTGTHTGELFF. Complete variable domain (other parts from reference TRBV7-7 and TRBJ2-2): GAGVSQSPRYKVTKRGQDVTLRCDPISSHATLYWYQQALGQGPEFLTYFNYEAQPDKSGLPSDRFSAERPEGSISTLTIQRTEQRDSAMYRCASSSTTWTGTHTGELFFGEGSRLTVL.

This rearrangement joins TRBV29-1 to TRBJ1-2, with 8 bases matching TRBD1. CDR1 SQVTM and CDR2 ANQGSEA come from the germline V gene. Unmatched junction bases numbered 11, after V lost 7 bases and J lost 1 base. This CDR3 has 15 residues. The DNA of the CDR3 is TGCAGCGCCTCCGGGACAGGACGATTTAACTATGGCTACACCTTC. Amino acids: CSASGTGRFNYGYTF.

V is TRBV6-1 and J is TRBJ2-7, with no clear D. This CDR3 has 13 residues. Between the trimmed V and J ends, which lost 3 bases and 1 base, there was a span of 7 bases. From germline, CDR1 is MNHNS and CDR2 SASEGT. The CDR3 spells CASSENSSYEQYF. The CDR3 nucleotides are TGTGCCAGCAGTGAGAACAGTTCCTACGAGCAGTACTTC.

This clonotype was detected once. The rearrangement uses TRBV14 and TRBJ2-5; D unresolved. This CDR3 comprises 12 residues. CDR1 and CDR2 (germline): SGHDN, FVKESK. The V end lost 11 bases, the J end lost 1 base, and 11 bases lay between the germline ends. The CDR3 DNA follows: TGTGCCGCCAGATTGGCCCAAGAGACCCAGTACTTC. As protein: CAARLAQETQYF.

The chain is built from TRBV5-1 and TRBJ2-3; maybe TRBD2 (7 bases). This CDR3 has 16 amino acids. V was trimmed by 4 bases and J by 3 bases, leaving 18 bases between them. Germline loops: CDR1 SGHRS, CDR2 YFSETQ. CDR3 nucleotides: TGCGCCAGCAGCGGTCTAGGGGGGGCGTCAACAGATACGCAGTATTTT. As protein: CASSGLGGASTDTQYF.

In the case of this clonotype: Given a much more abundant clone one base away, this may be a read error. The genes are TRBV29-1 and TRBJ2-1, with a weak D call TRBD2 (5 bases). Germline CDR1 reads SQVTM; CDR2 reads ANQGSEA. This CDR3 spans 15 amino acids. V was clipped by 3 bases and J by 6 bases, with 18 bases between them. The CDR3 DNA sequence: TGCAGCGTTGATAGCGTTGCTGGGGTGGCCAATGAGCAGTTCTTC. Encoded protein: CSVDSVAGVANEQFF.

The chain couples TRBV9 to TRBJ2-7, with D perhaps being TRBD1 or TRBD2 (7 bases each). The last part of the DNA fits TRBJ2-5 better; the J call may be wrong. Per the germline V gene, CDR1 is SGDLS and CDR2 is YYNGEE. The CDR3 is 15 residues long. CDR3 coding DNA: TGTGCCAGCAGCGTGACGACTAGCAGGGGGGAGACCCAGTACTTC. The encoded protein is CASSVTTSRGETQYF.

This clonotype was seen a handful of times. The chain couples TRBV15 to TRBJ2-3; D ambiguous. CDR3 size: 15 residues. The V end lost 0 bases, the J end lost 2 bases, and 9 bases lay between the germline ends. Germline-derived CDR1 and CDR2 are LNHNV and YYDKDF (reference sequence). For the CDR3, the DNA is TGTGCCACCAGCAGAGACCGGGTCTTCACAGATACGCAGTATTTT. Its protein is CATSRDRVFTDTQYF.

This chain joins TRBV7-2 and TRBJ2-1; TRBD2 agrees at 12 bases. There are 15 residues in the CDR3. Germline CDR1 SGHTA, CDR2 FQGNSA. Trimming took 2 bases from V and 9 from J; bases not matched to a gene: 5. The CDR3 sequence is CASSLSSGGAIEQFF. For the CDR3, the DNA is TGTGCCAGCAGCTTATCTAGCGGGGGGGCCATTGAGCAGTTCTTC.